The subject of this entry is one T cell receptor beta chain. Its matching antigen is unknown. This may stem from a read error, because a much larger clone lies one nucleotide away. Source material for naive CD8 libraries was roughly 20,000 to 1,000,000 sorted cells, with 10%, 30% or 50% RNA. Naive CD8 T cells, phenotype CD8+CD4-CCR7+CD45RA+, were sorted. V lost 0 bases to trimming and J lost 10 bases; unmatched junction nucleotides: 6. The germline V gene has CDR1 ENHRY and CDR2 SYGVKD. The CDR3 runs 14 residues. These data come from a study of molecular identifiers for immune sequencing clone quantification. Study-wide results and caveats: It was shown that clones above 20 RNA copies held over 97% of effector molecules, but under 1% in naive cells.

In TCRdb, the PCR reads were re-called with MiXCR into one record per CDR3 protein. The sample consists of 70,000 to 90,000 distinct CDR3 sequences, roughly 21% of them appearing once. The sequencing sample was made of naive CD8+ T cells from blood, with Jurkat cell RNA spiked in. The subset denotes: FACS-sorted CD8+CD4-CCR7+CD45RA+ naive T cells. V and J are TRBV10-3 and TRBJ2-1, with TRBD2 identical over 7 bases. The receptor comes from a human donor in good health. Some libraries in this study had Jurkat cell RNA spiked in. The CDR3 region has the DNA TGTGCCATCAGTGAGTCGATGCTAGCGGCCGAGCAGTTCTTC. This sequence encodes CAISESMLAAEQFF.